The 26 T cell receptor beta chains presented below share a single source sample, sequenced in a study of beta chain features in type 1 diabetes. Expressed TCRB transcripts got sequenced, as all isolated RNA was reverse transcribed. Libraries were prepared by immunoSEQ multiplex PCR; TCRdb keeps only in-frame clonotypes and omits some of them. The data show hundreds of thousands of clones, 30% seen once. Material: naive CD4+ T cells from blood. Source of these receptors: a man between 18 and 29 years old in good health.

The chain combines TRBV25-1 with TRBJ2-1, with 7 bases matching TRBD2. The CDR3 is 15 residues long. The germline V gene encodes CDR1 MGHDK and CDR2 SYGVNS. J lost 1 base, V lost 6 bases, and 6 bases had no gene match. The CDR3 reads CASSPAGTSYNEQFF. In nucleotides, the CDR3 is TGTGCCAGCAGCCCAGCGGGGACGTCCTACAATGAGCAGTTCTTC.

The V and J genes are TRBV15 and TRBJ1-5; D might be TRBD1 (5 bases). The V and J ends lost 5 bases and 4 bases respectively, with 27 bases between them. This CDR3 is built from 19 residues. The germline CDR1 and CDR2 sequences are LNHNV and YYDKDF (reference sequence). CDR3 amino acids: CATSGRIFRREVGNQPQHF. The CDR3, as DNA: TGTGCCACCAGCGGCCGGATCTTCCGCAGGGAAGTTGGGAATCAGCCCCAGCATTTT.

The gene calls are TRBV4-2 and TRBJ1-2; 7 nucleotides align to TRBD1. CDR1 and CDR2 from the germline V gene are LGHNA and YNFKEQ. This CDR3 spans 15 amino acids. Trimming took 0 bases from V and 2 from J; bases not matched to a gene: 3. The CDR3 region is CASSQDGTENYGYTF. The DNA for the CDR3 is TGTGCCAGCAGCCAAGATGGGACAGAAAACTATGGCTACACCTTC.

The J gene is TRBJ2-1, the V gene TRBV7-9, with 12 bases lining up with TRBD2. V lost 0 bases, J lost 2 bases, and 5 bases stayed unmatched. CDR3 length: 18 residues. Looked up from germline, CDR1 is SEHNR and CDR2 is FQNEAQ (reference sequence). The CDR3 nucleotides are TGTGCCAGCAGCTTAGCGGCTAGCGGGAGGGCCCCCTACAATGAGCAGTTCTTC. Protein sequence: CASSLAASGRAPYNEQFF.

The chain couples TRBV5-6 to TRBJ2-1; D uncertain. This CDR3 has 17 amino acids. V dropped 5 bases and J dropped 4 bases, with 22 bases sitting between them. In germline, CDR1 is SGHDT, CDR2 YYEEEE. The chain's CDR3 is CASSRQTDPQDYNEQFF. The CDR3 nucleotides read TGTGCCAGCAGTCGCCAGACGGACCCCCAAGATTACAATGAGCAGTTCTTC.

This chain connects TRBV11-2 to TRBJ2-3, with 9 bases aligning to TRBD2. V was pared by 1 base and J by 4 bases, with 9 bases of the junction left unmatched. This CDR3 is built from 17 residues. In germline, CDR1 is SGHAT, CDR2 FQNNGV. As DNA, the CDR3 is TGTGCCAGCAGCTTAGGCCGGACTAGCGTCGAATCAGATACGCAGTATTTT. Its translation is CASSLGRTSVESDTQYF.

This clone was observed once. The chain recombines TRBV7-2 with TRBJ2-7; no firm D call. This CDR3 has 14 residues. Germline V lookup: CDR1 SGHTA, CDR2 FQGNSA. Trimming shortened V by 2 bases and J by 7 bases, and 15 bases separated the two germline ends. This chain's CDR3 is CASSLRSLEIEQYF. The CDR3 DNA reads as TGTGCCAGCAGCTTAAGGAGTTTAGAAATTGAGCAGTACTTC.

Here the CDR3 reads CASRVLRLAKNIQYF. The CDR3, as DNA: TGTGCCAGCCGCGTTCTAAGGCTAGCCAAAAACATTCAGTACTTC. This rearrangement joins TRBV2 to TRBJ2-4; the D is unclear. Germline V gives CDR1 SNHLY, CDR2 FYNNEI. This CDR3 is built from 15 residues. Trimming left V 8 bases short and J 0 bases short, with 14 bases between.

The chain recombines TRBV7-2 with TRBJ2-7, with D unclear. Germline lookup yields CDR1 SGHTA and CDR2 FQGNSA. The CDR3 contains 13 residues. V was pared by 7 bases and J by 7 bases, with 17 bases between. In nucleotides, the CDR3 is TGTGCCAGCATCTTCCGGAGTGGGCTGGAGCAGTACTTC. It specifies CASIFRSGLEQYF.

The gene calls are TRBV9 and TRBJ2-2; D possibly uses TRBD1 or TRBD2 (6 bases each). CDR3 length: 15 residues. V lost 4 bases, J lost 3 bases, and 13 bases lay in between. Germline lookup yields CDR1 SGDLS and CDR2 YYNGEE. CDR3 protein: CASSSPGGDTGELFF. In nucleotides, the CDR3 is TGTGCCAGCAGCTCACCCGGGGGCGACACCGGGGAGCTGTTTTTT. Together with reference TRBV9 and TRBJ2-2, the CDR3 gives the full variable domain: DSGVTQTPKHLITATGQRVTLRCSPRSGDLSVYWYQQSLDQGLQFLIQYYNGEERAKGNILERFSAQQFPDLHSELNLSSLELGDSALYFCASSSPGGDTGELFFGEGSRLTVL.

This chain joins TRBV29-1 and TRBJ2-7; D tentatively fits TRBD1 or TRBD2 (5 bases each). Trimming took 0 bases from V and 7 from J, leaving 13 bases between them. Germline V gene data show CDR1 as SQVTM and CDR2 as ANQGSEA. The CDR3 has 13 amino acids. The CDR3 is CSVEDTPWGEQYF. The CDR3 DNA reads as TGCAGCGTTGAAGATACGCCCTGGGGGGAGCAGTACTTC.

This clone was detected only a few times. The rearrangement uses TRBV7-2 and TRBJ2-7; D is ambiguous. The V gene's germline CDR1 is SGHTA and CDR2 FQGNSA. The V end was cut by 2 bases, the J end by 2 bases, with 19 bases between. There are 17 residues in the CDR3. The CDR3 nucleotides read TGTGCCAGCAGCTTACGTGGTCCGGCGGAGTTGGCCTACGAGCAGTACTTC. It yields the protein CASSLRGPAELAYEQYF.

This clone has only a few counts. The chain uses TRBV28 and TRBJ2-3, with D perhaps TRBD2 (6 bases). Germline CDR1 is MDHEN and CDR2 is SYDVKM. Between the trimmed V and J ends, which lost 7 bases and 1 base, there was a span of 18 bases. The CDR3 has 16 amino acids. The CDR3 spells CASTRLVTFGTDTQYF. CDR3 bases: TGTGCCAGCACCCGACTAGTCACGTTCGGCACAGATACGCAGTATTTT.

In its sample, this clone was seen a few times. V and J are TRBV19 and TRBJ1-5; 7 bases match TRBD1. This CDR3 is 12 amino acids long. Germline CDR1 is LNHDA and CDR2 is SQIVND (reference sequence). V lost 9 bases to trimming and J lost 3 bases; unmatched junction nucleotides: 2. As DNA, the CDR3 is TGTGCCAGCAGGGGGGCCAATCAGCCCCAGCATTTT. It codes for CASRGANQPQHF.

CDR3 coding DNA: TGCGCCAGCAGCTTTACGGGAGTTGAAAATGAGCAGTTCTTC. It specifies CASSFTGVENEQFF. The rearrangement uses TRBV5-1 and TRBJ2-1; TRBD2 might be the D (6 bases). The CDR3 sequence is 14 residues long. CDR1 and CDR2 from the germline V gene are SGHRS and YFSETQ. V dropped 2 bases and J dropped 7 bases, with 13 bases sitting between them.

This clone was seen a handful of times. This chain joins TRBV29-1 and TRBJ2-7; 9 bases are a match to TRBD1. Trimming at V came to 1 base and at J to 2 bases, leaving 9 bases not matched to a gene. CDR1 and CDR2 from the germline V gene are SQVTM and ANQGSEA. The CDR3 totals 16 residues. In nucleotides, the CDR3 is TGCAGCGTTGAAGCCCACCACAGGGGGCCCACCTACGAGCAGTACTTC. Protein product: CSVEAHHRGPTYEQYF.

The CDR3 DNA sequence: TGTGCCAGCAGCAATAGCGGGAGGGACGAGCAGTACTTC. It yields the protein CASSNSGRDEQYF. The chain uses TRBV5-4 and TRBJ2-7, with 11 bases that match TRBD2. Looked up from germline, CDR1 is SGHNT and CDR2 is YYREEE (reference sequence). The V gene end was trimmed by 4 bases and the J gene end by 5 bases; junction bases not matched to a gene: 2. This CDR3 is built from 13 residues.

The rearrangement uses TRBV19 and TRBJ2-1; 8 nucleotides match TRBD2. The CDR3 has 13 residues. J was trimmed by 6 bases and V by 6 bases; bases with no gene match: 4. Germline values: CDR1 LNHDA, CDR2 SQIVND (reference sequence). CDR3 in DNA: TGTGCCAGTAGACCCGGGAGGGGCAATGAGCAGTTCTTC. Encoded protein: CASRPGRGNEQFF.

V is TRBV9 and J is TRBJ2-5; 11 nucleotides align to TRBD2. Germline V gene data show CDR1 as SGDLS and CDR2 as YYNGEE. V shed 4 bases and J 5 bases; nucleotides not matched to a gene: 7. This CDR3 is built from 15 residues. The CDR3 region has the DNA TGTGCCAGCAGCATAGCCGGGACTAGCGGCGAGACCCAGTACTTC. Its protein product is CASSIAGTSGETQYF.

This clone was seen only a few times. The chain couples TRBV6-5 to TRBJ2-7; D is unclear. This CDR3 comprises 13 residues. CDR1 is MNHEY and CDR2 is SVGAGI in the germline V gene. V lost 5 bases and J 7 bases, leaving 15 bases between the germline ends. The CDR3 DNA sequence: TGTGCCAGCAGTGGCTTACTTGGTTCTGAGCAGTACTTC. It specifies CASSGLLGSEQYF.

The chain has TRBV5-4 and TRBJ2-7, with 8 nucleotides matching TRBD1. With V trimmed by 1 base and J by 4 bases, 7 bases remained unmatched. The V gene's germline CDR1 is SGHNT and CDR2 YYREEE (reference sequence). CDR3 length: 15 residues. CDR3: CASSLWQGAKYEQYF. The CDR3 DNA is TGTGCCAGCAGCTTGTGGCAGGGGGCTAAGTACGAGCAGTACTTC.

The chain combines TRBV9 with TRBJ1-3; D is unresolved. This CDR3 has 14 amino acids. Germline V gene sequence: CDR1 SGDLS, CDR2 YYNGEE. V was pared by 2 bases and J by 4 bases, with 10 bases between. The CDR3 DNA is TGTGCCAGCAGCGTGTGGGGATTCGGAAACACCATATATTTT. This translates into CASSVWGFGNTIYF.

This clone has only a few counts. The rearrangement joins TRBV11-1 to TRBJ2-1; D unclear. This CDR3 is built from 12 residues. The V end was cut by 3 bases, the J end by 8 bases, with 8 bases between. Germline loops: CDR1 SGHAT, CDR2 FQDESV (reference sequence). The CDR3 here is CASSLKVHEQFF. CDR3 bases: TGTGCCAGCAGCTTGAAGGTCCATGAGCAGTTCTTC.

J is TRBJ2-1 and V is TRBV29-1; TRBD2 matches at 7 bases. The CDR3 extends over 14 amino acids. Germline V gene data show CDR1 as SQVTM and CDR2 as ANQGSEA. After removal of 2 bases from V and 7 bases from J, the junction contained 8 bases not matched to a gene. The CDR3 sequence is CSVETSASGNEQFF. For the CDR3, the DNA is TGCAGCGTTGAAACTAGCGCCTCGGGGAATGAGCAGTTCTTC.

V is TRBV30 and J is TRBJ2-3, with a weak D call TRBD2 (5 bases). CDR3 size: 16 residues. Germline CDR1 is GTSNPN and CDR2 is SVGIG (reference sequence). Trimming left V 0 bases short and J 0 bases short, with 13 bases between. The DNA for the CDR3 is TGTGCCTGGAGTGTAGCAGTGCGGGTTAGCACAGATACGCAGTATTTT. Protein: CAWSVAVRVSTDTQYF.

The V gene is TRBV7-9, the J gene TRBJ2-7, with D tentatively TRBD2 (5 bases). CDR3 size: 13 residues. Trimming cost V 3 bases and J 5 bases, with 11 bases left between them. Germline CDR1 is SEHNR and CDR2 is FQNEAQ (reference sequence). The CDR3 DNA is TGTGCCAGCAGCTTCAGCGGTGGCCACGAGCAGTACTTC. This gives the protein CASSFSGGHEQYF.